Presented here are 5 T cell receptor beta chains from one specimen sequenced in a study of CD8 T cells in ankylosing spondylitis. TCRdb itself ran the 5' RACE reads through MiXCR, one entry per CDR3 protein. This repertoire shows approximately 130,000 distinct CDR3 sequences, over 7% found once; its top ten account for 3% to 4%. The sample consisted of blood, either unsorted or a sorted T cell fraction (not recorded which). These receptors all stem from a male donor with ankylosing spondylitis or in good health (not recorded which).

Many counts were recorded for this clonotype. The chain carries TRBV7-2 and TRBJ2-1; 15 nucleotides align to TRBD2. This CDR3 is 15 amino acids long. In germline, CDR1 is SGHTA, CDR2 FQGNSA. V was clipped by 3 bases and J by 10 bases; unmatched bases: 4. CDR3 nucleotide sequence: TGTGCCAGCAGCTTCGGACTAGCGGGAGGGAAGGAGCAGTTCTTC. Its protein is CASSFGLAGGKEQFF. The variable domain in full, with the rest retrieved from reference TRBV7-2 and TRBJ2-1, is GAGVSQSPSNKVTEKGKDVELRCDPISGHTALYWYRQSLGQGLEFLIYFQGNSAPDKSGLPSDRFSAERTGGSVSTLTIQRTQQEDSAVYLCASSFGLAGGKEQFFGPGTRLTVL.

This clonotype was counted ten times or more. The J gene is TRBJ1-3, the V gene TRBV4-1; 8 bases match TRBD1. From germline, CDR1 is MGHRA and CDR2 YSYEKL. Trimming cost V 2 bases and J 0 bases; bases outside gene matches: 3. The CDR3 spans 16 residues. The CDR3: CASSQHDRGSGNTIYF. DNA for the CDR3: TGCGCCAGCAGCCAACATGACAGGGGCTCTGGAAACACCATATATTTT.

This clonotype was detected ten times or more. DNA of the CDR3: TGTGCCAGCAGTTCCGTGCCAGGCGGCTACGAGCAGTACTTC. Amino acid sequence: CASSSVPGGYEQYF. The V and J genes are TRBV12-3 or TRBV12-4 and TRBJ2-7; D ambiguous. The CDR3 contains 14 residues. Trimming stripped 4 bases from V and 3 bases from J, with 13 bases between.

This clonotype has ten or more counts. The CDR3 spells CASSPSDSPVEQFF. CDR3 DNA sequence: TGTGCCAGCAGTCCATCGGACTCCCCTGTTGAGCAGTTCTTC. The chain has TRBV27 and TRBJ2-1; TRBD2 is a possible D gene (5 bases). Trimming cost V 5 bases and J 9 bases, with 17 bases left between them. The V gene's germline CDR1 is MNHEY and CDR2 SMNVEV (reference sequence). The CDR3 has 14 amino acids.

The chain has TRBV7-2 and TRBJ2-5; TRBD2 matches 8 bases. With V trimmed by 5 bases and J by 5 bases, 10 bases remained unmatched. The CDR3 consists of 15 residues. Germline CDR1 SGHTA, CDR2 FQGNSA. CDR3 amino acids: CASSVTGLGLETQYF. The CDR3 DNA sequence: TGTGCCAGCAGCGTAACGGGACTAGGATTGGAGACCCAGTACTTC.